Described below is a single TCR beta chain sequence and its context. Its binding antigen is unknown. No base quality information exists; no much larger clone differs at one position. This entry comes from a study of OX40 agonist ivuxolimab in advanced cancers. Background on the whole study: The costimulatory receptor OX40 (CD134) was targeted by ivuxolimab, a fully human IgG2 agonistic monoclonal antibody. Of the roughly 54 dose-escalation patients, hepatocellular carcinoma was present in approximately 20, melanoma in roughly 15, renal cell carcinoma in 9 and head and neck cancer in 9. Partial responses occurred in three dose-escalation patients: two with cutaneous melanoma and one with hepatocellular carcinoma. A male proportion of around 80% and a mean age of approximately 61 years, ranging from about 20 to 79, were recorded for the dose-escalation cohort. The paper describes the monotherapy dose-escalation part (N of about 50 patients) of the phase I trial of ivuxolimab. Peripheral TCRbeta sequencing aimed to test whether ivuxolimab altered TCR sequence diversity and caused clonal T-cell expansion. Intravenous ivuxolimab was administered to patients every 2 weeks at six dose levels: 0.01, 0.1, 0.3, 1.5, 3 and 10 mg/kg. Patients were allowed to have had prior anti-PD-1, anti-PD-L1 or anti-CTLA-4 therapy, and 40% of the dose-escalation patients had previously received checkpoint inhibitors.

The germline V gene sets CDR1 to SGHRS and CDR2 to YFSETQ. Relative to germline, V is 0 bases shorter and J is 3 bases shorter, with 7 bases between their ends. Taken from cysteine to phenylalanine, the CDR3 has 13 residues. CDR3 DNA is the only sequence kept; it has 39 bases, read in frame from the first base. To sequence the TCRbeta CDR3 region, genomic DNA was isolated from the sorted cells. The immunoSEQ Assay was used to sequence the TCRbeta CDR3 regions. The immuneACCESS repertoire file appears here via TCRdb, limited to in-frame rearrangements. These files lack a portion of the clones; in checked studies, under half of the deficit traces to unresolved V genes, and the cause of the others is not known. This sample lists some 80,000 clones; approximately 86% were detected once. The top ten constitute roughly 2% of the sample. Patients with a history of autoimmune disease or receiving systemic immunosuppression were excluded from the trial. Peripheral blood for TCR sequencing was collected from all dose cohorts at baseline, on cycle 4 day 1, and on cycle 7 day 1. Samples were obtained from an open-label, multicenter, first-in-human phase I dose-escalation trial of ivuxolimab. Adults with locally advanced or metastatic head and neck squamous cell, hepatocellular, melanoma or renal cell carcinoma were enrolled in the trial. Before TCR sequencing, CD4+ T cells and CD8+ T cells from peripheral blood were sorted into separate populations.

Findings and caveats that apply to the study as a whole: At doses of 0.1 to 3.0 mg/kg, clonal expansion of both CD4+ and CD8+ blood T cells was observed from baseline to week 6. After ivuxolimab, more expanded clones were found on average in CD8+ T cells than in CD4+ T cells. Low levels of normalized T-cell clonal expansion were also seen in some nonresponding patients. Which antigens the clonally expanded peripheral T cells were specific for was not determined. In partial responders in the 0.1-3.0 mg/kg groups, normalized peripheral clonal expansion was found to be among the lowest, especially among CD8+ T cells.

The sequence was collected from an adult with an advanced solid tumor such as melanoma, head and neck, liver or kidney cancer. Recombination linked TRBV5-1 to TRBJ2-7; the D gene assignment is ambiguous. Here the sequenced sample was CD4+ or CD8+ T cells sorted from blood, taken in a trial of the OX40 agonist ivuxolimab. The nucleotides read TGCGCCAGCAGCTTGGTCAGAAACTACGAGCAGTACTTC. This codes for CASSLVRNYEQYF.